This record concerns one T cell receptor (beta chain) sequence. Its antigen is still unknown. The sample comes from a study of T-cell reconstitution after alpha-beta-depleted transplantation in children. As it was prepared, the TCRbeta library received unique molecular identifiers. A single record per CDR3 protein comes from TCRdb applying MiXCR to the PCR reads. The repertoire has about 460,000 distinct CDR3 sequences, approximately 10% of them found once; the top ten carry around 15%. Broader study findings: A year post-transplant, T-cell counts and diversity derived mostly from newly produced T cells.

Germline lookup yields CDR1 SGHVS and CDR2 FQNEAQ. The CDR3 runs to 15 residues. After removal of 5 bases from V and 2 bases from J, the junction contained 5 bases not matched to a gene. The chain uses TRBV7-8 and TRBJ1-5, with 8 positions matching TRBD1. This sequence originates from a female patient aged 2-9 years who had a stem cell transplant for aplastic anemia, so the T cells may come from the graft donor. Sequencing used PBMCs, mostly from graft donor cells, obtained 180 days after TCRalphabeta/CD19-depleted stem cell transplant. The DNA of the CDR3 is TGTGCCAGCAGCCATGACAGGGGCCGCAATCAGCCCCAGCATTTT. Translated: CASSHDRGRNQPQHF.